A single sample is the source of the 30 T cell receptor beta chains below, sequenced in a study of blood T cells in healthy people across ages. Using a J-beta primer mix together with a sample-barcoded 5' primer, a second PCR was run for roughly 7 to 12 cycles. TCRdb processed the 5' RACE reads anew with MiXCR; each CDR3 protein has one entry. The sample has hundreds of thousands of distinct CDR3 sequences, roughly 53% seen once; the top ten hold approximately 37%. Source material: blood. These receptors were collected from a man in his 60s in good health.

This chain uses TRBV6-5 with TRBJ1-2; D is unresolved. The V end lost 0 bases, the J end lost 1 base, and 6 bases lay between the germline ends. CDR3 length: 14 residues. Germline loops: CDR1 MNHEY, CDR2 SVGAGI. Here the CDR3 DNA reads TGTGCCAGCAGTTACTCATCGGGTAACTATGGCTACACCTTC. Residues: CASSYSSGNYGYTF.

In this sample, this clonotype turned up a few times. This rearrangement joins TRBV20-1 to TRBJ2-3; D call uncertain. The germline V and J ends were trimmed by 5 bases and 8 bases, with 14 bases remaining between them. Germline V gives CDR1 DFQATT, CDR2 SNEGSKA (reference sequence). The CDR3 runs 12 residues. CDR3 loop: CSAEALRPTQYF. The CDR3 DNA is TGCAGTGCTGAGGCCCTGAGACCTACGCAGTATTTT.

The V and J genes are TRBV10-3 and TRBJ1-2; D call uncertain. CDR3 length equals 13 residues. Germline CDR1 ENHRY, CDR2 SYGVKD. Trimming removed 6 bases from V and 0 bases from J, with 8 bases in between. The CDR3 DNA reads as TGTGCCATCAGGGCAGCTGCTAACTATGGCTACACCTTC. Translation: CAIRAAANYGYTF.

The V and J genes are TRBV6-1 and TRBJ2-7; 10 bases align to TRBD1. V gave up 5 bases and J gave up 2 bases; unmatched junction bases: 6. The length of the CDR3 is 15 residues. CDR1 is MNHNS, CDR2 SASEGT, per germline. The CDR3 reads CASSTRTGGAYEQYF. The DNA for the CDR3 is TGTGCCAGCAGTACTCGGACAGGGGGGGCCTACGAGCAGTACTTC.

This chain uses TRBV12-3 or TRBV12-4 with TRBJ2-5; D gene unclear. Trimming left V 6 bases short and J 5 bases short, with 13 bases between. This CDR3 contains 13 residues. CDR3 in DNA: TGTGCCAGCAGAGCGCCGGCGCAGGAGACCCAGTACTTC. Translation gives CASRAPAQETQYF.

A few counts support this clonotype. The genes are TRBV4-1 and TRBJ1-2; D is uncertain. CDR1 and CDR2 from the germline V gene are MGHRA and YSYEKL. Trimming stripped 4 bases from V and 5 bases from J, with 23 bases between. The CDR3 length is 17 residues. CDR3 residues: CASSPTLARAKGYGYTF. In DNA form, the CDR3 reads TGCGCCAGCAGCCCTACACTCGCAAGGGCTAAGGGTTATGGCTACACCTTC.

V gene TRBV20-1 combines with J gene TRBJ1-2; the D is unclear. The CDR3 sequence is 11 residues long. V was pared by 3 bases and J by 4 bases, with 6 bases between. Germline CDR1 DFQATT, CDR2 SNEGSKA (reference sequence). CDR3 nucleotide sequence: TGCAGTGCTAGGCAAGCCTATGGCTACACCTTC. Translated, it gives CSARQAYGYTF.

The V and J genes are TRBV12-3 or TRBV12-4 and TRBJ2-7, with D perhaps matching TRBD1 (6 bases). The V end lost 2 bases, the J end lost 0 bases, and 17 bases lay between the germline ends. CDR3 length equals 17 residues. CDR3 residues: CASSLSRGRSSSYEQYF. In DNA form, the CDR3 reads TGTGCCAGCAGTTTAAGCAGGGGCCGCTCGAGCTCCTACGAGCAGTACTTC.

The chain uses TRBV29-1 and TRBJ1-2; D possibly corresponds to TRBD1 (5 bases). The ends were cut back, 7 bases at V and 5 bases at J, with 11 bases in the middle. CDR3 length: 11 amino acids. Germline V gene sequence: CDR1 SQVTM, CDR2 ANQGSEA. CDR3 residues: CSARDPYGYTF. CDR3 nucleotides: TGCAGCGCCAGGGATCCGTATGGCTACACCTTC.

In DNA form, the CDR3 reads TGTGCCAGTAAGAAGTCTCCCCAAGAGACCCAGTACTTC. The encoded protein is CASKKSPQETQYF. V usage is TRBV19 and J usage is TRBJ2-5; D unclear. Trimming took off 7 bases at V and 1 base at J, with 10 bases between the two ends. CDR3 length: 13 amino acids. Per the germline V gene, CDR1 is LNHDA and CDR2 is SQIVND (reference sequence). The variable domain in full, completed from reference TRBV19 and TRBJ2-5, reads DGGITQSPKYLFRKEGQNVTLSCEQNLNHDAMYWYRQDPGQGLRLIYYSQIVNDFQKGDIAEGYSVSREKKESFPLTVTSAQKNPTAFYLCASKKSPQETQYFGPGTRLLVL.

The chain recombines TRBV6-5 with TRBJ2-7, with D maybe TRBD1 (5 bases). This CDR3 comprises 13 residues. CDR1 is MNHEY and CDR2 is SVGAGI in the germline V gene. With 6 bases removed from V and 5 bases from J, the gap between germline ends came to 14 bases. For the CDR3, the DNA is TGTGCCAGCAGAGCGACAGTGCTCCACGAGCAGTACTTC. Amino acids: CASRATVLHEQYF.

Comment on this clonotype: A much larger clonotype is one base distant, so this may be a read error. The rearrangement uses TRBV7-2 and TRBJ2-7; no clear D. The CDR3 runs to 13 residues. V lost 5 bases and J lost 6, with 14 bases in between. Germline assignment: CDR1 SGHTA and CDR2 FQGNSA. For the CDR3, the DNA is TGTGCCAGCAGCCCCGACAACGACTCCGAGCAGTACTTC. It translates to CASSPDNDSEQYF.

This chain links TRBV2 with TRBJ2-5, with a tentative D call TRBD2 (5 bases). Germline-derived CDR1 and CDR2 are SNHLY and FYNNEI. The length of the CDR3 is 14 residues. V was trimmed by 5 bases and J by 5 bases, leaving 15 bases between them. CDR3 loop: CASSLKGQRETQYF. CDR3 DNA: TGTGCCAGCAGTTTAAAGGGTCAGCGGGAGACCCAGTACTTC.

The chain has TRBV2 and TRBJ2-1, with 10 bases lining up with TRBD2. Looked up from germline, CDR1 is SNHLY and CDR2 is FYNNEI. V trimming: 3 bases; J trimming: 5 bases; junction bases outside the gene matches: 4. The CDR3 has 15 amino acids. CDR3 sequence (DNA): TGTGCCAGCAGTGACGTCCTAGCGGGGGACAATGAGCAGTTCTTC. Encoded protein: CASSDVLAGDNEQFF. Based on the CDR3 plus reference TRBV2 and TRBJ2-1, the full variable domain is EPEVTQTPSHQVTQMGQEVILRCVPISNHLYFYWYRQILGQKVEFLVSFYNNEISEKSEIFDDQFSVERPDGSNFTLKIRSTKLEDSAMYFCASSDVLAGDNEQFFGPGTRLTVL.

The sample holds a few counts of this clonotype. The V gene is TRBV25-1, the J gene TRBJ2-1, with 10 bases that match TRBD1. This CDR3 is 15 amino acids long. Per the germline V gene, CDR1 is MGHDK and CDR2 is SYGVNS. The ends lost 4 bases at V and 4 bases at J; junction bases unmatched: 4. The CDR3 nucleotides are TGTGCCAGCAGTGGACAGGGGGCAGGGTACAATGAGCAGTTCTTC. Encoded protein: CASSGQGAGYNEQFF.

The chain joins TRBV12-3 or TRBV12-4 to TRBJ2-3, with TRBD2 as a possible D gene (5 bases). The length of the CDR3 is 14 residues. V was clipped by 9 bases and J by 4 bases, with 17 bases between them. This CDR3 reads CASLSAARADTQYF. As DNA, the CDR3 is TGTGCCAGTCTTAGCGCGGCGAGGGCAGATACGCAGTATTTT.

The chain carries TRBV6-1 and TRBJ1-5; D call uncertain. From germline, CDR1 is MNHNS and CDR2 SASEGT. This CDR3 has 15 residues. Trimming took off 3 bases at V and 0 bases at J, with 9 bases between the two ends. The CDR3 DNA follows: TGTGCCAGCAGTGATCGGTTAAATAGCAATCAGCCCCAGCATTTT. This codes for CASSDRLNSNQPQHF.

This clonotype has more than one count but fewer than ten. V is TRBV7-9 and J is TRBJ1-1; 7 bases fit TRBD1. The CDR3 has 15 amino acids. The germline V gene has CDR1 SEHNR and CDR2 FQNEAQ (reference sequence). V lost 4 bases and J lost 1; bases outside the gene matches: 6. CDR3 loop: CASSSSRDRNTEAFF. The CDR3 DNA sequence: TGTGCCAGCAGCTCCAGTAGGGACAGGAACACTGAAGCTTTCTTT.

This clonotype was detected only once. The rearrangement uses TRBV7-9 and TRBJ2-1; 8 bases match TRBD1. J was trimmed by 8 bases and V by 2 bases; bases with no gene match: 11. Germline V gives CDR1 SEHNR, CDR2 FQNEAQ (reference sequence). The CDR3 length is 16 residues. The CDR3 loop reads CASSLIGTDRADEQFF. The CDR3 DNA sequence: TGTGCCAGCAGCTTAATAGGCACGGACAGGGCCGATGAGCAGTTCTTC.

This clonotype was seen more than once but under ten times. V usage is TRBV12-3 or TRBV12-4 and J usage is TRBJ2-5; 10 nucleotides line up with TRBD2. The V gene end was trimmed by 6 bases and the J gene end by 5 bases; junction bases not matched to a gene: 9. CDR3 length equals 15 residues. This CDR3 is CASRPPGLARETQYF. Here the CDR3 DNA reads TGTGCCAGCAGACCCCCGGGACTAGCGCGGGAGACCCAGTACTTC.

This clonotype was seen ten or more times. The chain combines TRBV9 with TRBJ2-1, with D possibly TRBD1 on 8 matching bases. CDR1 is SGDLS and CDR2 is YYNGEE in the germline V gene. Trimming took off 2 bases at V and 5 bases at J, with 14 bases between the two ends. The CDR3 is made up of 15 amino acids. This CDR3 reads CASSVGQGGNNEQFF. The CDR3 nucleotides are TGTGCCAGCAGCGTCGGACAGGGAGGGAACAATGAGCAGTTCTTC.

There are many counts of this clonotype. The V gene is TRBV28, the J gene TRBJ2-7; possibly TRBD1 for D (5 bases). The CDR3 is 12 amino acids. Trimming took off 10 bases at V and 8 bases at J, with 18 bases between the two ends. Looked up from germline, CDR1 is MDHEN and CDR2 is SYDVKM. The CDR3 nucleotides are TGTGCCACTCAGACAGACACACCAAAGCAGTACTTC. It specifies CATQTDTPKQYF.

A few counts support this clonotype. In DNA form, the CDR3 reads TGTGCCAGCAGTTACTCCGGGACTGGGACCTACGAGCAGTACTTC. This sequence encodes CASSYSGTGTYEQYF. The chain recombines TRBV6-5 with TRBJ2-7; D is possibly TRBD2 (6 bases). CDR1 and CDR2 from the germline V gene are MNHEY and SVGAGI. Deletions cut 0 bases from V and 2 bases from J, with 11 bases between. This CDR3 comprises 15 residues.

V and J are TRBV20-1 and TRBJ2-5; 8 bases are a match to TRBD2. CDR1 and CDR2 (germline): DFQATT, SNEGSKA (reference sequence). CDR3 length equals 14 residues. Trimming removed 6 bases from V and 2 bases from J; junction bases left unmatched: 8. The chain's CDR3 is CSAPGTRRQETQYF. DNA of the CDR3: TGCAGTGCCCCAGGGACTAGAAGGCAAGAGACCCAGTACTTC.

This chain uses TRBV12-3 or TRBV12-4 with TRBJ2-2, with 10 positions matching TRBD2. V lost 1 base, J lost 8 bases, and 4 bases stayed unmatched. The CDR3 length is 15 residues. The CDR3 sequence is CASSLGASGSGELFF. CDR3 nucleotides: TGTGCCAGCAGTTTAGGGGCTAGCGGGAGTGGGGAGCTGTTTTTT.

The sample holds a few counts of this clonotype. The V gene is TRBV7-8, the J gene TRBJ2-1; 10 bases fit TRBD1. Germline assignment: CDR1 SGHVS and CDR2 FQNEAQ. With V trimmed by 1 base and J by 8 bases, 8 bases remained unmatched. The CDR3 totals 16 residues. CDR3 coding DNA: TGTGCCAGCAGCTTAGGGGAAGGGACAGGGGTGTATGAGCAGTTCTTC. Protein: CASSLGEGTGVYEQFF.

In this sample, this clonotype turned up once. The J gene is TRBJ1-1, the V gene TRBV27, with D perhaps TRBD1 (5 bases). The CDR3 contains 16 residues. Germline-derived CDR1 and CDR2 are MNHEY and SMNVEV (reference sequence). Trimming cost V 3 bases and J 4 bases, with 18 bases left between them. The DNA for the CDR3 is TGTGCCAGCAGTTTCCACCGGGCTCCGGGGGGCACTGAAGCTTTCTTT. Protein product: CASSFHRAPGGTEAFF.

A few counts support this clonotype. CDR3: CASSTGQGPYNEKLFF. The CDR3 DNA sequence: TGCGCCAGCAGCACCGGACAGGGGCCTTATAATGAAAAACTGTTTTTT. The chain carries TRBV4-1 and TRBJ1-4, with 9 bases matching TRBD1. The V segment lost 5 bases and the J segment 4 bases; nucleotides outside the gene matches: 8. The CDR3 is 16 amino acids. Germline V gene lookup returns CDR1 MGHRA and CDR2 YSYEKL.

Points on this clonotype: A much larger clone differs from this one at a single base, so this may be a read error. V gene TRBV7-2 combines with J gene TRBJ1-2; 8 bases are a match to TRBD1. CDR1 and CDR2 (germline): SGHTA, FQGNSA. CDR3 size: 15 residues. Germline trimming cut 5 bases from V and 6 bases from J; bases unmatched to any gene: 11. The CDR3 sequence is CASSATGGANHGYTF. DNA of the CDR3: TGTGCCAGCAGCGCAACAGGGGGGGCGAACCATGGCTACACCTTC.

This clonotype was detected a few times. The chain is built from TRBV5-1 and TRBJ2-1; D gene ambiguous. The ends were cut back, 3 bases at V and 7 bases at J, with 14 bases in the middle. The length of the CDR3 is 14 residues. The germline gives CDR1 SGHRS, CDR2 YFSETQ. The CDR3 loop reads CASSSAPPKNEQFF. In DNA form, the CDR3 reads TGCGCCAGCAGCTCCGCACCACCTAAGAATGAGCAGTTCTTC.